This T cell receptor (beta chain) was documented in a study of shared clonotypes between healthy human individuals (dated by TCRdb to the early 2020s). Regarding the complete study: A couple of women and a few men aged 18 to 49 years were included in the cohort. Per donor, three plates each were used for CD4 naive and CD4 memory, two for CD8 naive, and one for CD8 memory. To estimate repertoire size and how much clonotypes are shared between individuals, the study performed deep sequencing of blood TCR repertoires from 4 to 6 healthy adults. Different laboratories and diverse techniques were used to prepare libraries and sequence TCR repertoires, to increase sequencing depth and limit assay-specific biases. Leukapheresis yielded between about 0.85 and 10 billion PBMCs per donor.

As concerns this clone: No cognate antigen has been identified for it. No much larger clonotype is one base removed from it; base qualities were not supplied.

Overall study results and their limits: Pairwise subsampling led to the expectation that sequencing depth would affect the degree of clonotype sharing among donors. Compared with non-shared clonotypes, clonotypes shared by all four sorted-subset donors had higher generation probabilities. Incomplete sequencing was indicated by rarefaction of sorted-subset datasets, despite the large sequencing depth. Only blood was sampled, and tissue TCR repertoires likely differ from those in blood. Approximately 5% of naive CD4, around 3.6% of naive CD8, about 2.4% of memory CD4, and over 0.35% of memory CD8 clonotypes were shared across four donors. Because the study included a small number of donors, the genetic and exposure-history diversity represented was limited. Estimated clonotype richness was generally larger for naive than for memory subsets.

TCR CDR3 regions were amplified from genomic DNA by multiplex PCR using the deep immunoSEQ assay. Genomic DNA extracted from each cell subset was distributed evenly over all wells of several immunoSEQ 96-well plates, and each plate served as one replicate. For sorted subsets, approximately 190 ng of genomic DNA, equivalent to around 29,000 T cell genomes, went into each replicate PCR. Purified libraries were measured with a Qubit 3.0 fluorometer, size-checked on a Bioanalyzer 2100, and measured again with the KAPA Library Quantification kit. Every immunoSEQ 96-well plate was sequenced on a separate single-read 150-cycle Illumina NextSeq 550 flow cell. The paper's processing steps were these. Because only junctional sequences without quality scores were contained in the immunoSEQ output, filtering matching that applied to full-length reads could not be performed. To assign V/J genes and CDR3, sequences were annotated using PyIR, a Python wrapper for IgBLAST v1.9, with IMGT germline references. Reads were removed for weak V/J assignments (E-value above 1e-6), missing CDR3, stop codons, out-of-frame junctions, or ambiguous translated residues. V3J clonotypes were defined by identical inferred V gene, J gene, and CDR3 amino acid sequence. To compute the percentage overlap between repertoires, the number of shared unique clonotypes was divided by the size of the smaller repertoire. RTK rarefaction, the Chao1 estimator, and Recon v2.1 estimates of unobserved clonotypes were used to assess repertoire richness. For all TCRbeta clonotypes obtained by the gDNA method from a few donors, generation probabilities were computed with OLGA. Held by TCRdb, this immuneACCESS table contains in-frame sequences only and omits some clones. Under half of the omission traces to an unresolved V gene where checked; the cause of the rest is unknown. V, J and clone size derive from that table, while D and trimming were established from the DNA sequence. The sample table records under 750,000 clones; roughly 72% of these occur just once. The biggest ten clones account for about 1.7% of the sample.

From the cysteine through the phenylalanine, the CDR3 covers 15 amino acids. Only CDR3 DNA is held: 45 bases, read in frame from base 1. CDR1 SNHLY and CDR2 FYNNEI are derived from the germline V gene. For this chain, trimming is 8 bases at the V end and 6 bases at the J end, and the number of junction bases without a gene match is 7. Donors were healthy HIV-negative adults with no recently reported acute infections or vaccinations. All donors were Caucasian adults living in Nashville, Tennessee, USA. Magnetic negative selection was used to enrich CD4+ T cells, after which naive cells were positively selected on CD45RA and the negative fraction became the memory subset. Blood was obtained by leukapheresis, after which PBMCs were separated by Ficoll-Histopaque density gradient centrifugation and cryopreserved in liquid nitrogen vapor phase. Purity and quantity of every magnetically sorted T cell population were checked by analytical flow cytometry. Each sorted fraction had its genomic DNA isolated and then quantified by UV absorbance on a Nanodrop 2000c.

The rearrangement joined TRBV2 to TRBJ2-2, and 12 junction bases match TRBD2. The source is a woman in her thirties in good health. Sequencing used memory CD4+ T cells sorted from blood. The cell subset or site tag for this specimen amounts to: CD45RA-negative fraction. The sequence in DNA is TGTGCCAGCGTCAGACTAGCGGGAGACCCCGGGGAGCTGTTTTTT. This yields the protein CASVRLAGDPGELFF.